This record concerns one T cell receptor beta chain sequence. These data come from a study of cytomegalovirus exposure and HLA in healthy donors. CDR3 size: 15 residues. The V gene lost 6 bases and the J gene lost 0 bases, with 11 bases spanning the gap. The V gene's germline CDR1 is MNHEY and CDR2 SVGAGI. Amplification used 60 Vbeta primers and 13 Jbeta primers. In the authors' workflow: There were around 78 million unique TCR beta chains by a later count, and about 12 million of them were shared. The protocol was immunoSEQ multiplex PCR, while the TCRdb copy is restricted to in-frame clones and leaves out a portion. D and trimming come from the DNA, and the V and J calls and clone size come from that table. The sample contains about 80,000 clones, about two thirds of which appear only once.

The chain recombines TRBV6-5 with TRBJ1-4; no definite D call. The specimen sequenced was PBMCs. The TCR originated in a woman between 50 and 59 years old in good health and CMV-seropositive. CDR3 DNA sequence: TGTGCCAGCAGAGCGGAGGGTGCAACTAATGAAAAACTGTTTTTT. Protein sequence: CASRAEGATNEKLFF.